A single sample is the source of the 31 T cell receptor beta chains below, sequenced in a study of early T cells in non-severe SARS-CoV-2 infection. TCRdb reprocessed the 5' RACE reads via MiXCR and lists one record per CDR3 protein. There are 65,000 to 85,000 distinct CDR3 sequences in the sample; 15% occur only once, and around 10% lies in the top ten. What was sequenced was whole blood. The origin of the receptors is an adult who was a healthcare worker with PCR-confirmed SARS-CoV-2 infection or an uninfected control (not recorded which).

This clonotype was seen ten or more times. The rearrangement links TRBV7-9 to TRBJ2-3; 9 bases align to TRBD1. CDR1 and CDR2 from the germline V gene are SEHNR and FQNEAQ (reference sequence). J gave up 3 bases and V 3 bases, and 4 bases lay outside the gene matches. CDR3 size: 15 residues. The CDR3 nucleotides are TGTGCCAGCAGCTTCAAGGACAGGGGAACAGATACGCAGTATTTT. Translation: CASSFKDRGTDTQYF.

This clonotype was seen at least ten times. The genes are TRBV7-2 and TRBJ2-1; D remains unclear. Trimming removed 1 base from V and 3 bases from J, with 7 bases in between. CDR3 length equals 14 residues. Germline V gives CDR1 SGHTA, CDR2 FQGNSA. The CDR3 DNA is TGTGCCAGCAGCTTAGGACACCTCTACAATGAGCAGTTCTTC. This translates into CASSLGHLYNEQFF.

This clonotype was counted between two and nine times. V gene TRBV19 combines with J gene TRBJ2-2, with D tentatively TRBD2 (6 bases). Germline V gene sequence: CDR1 LNHDA, CDR2 SQIVND (reference sequence). The CDR3 contains 13 residues. V was pared by 3 bases and J by 4 bases, with 6 bases between. CDR3 amino acids: CASSIGGTGELFF. In DNA form, the CDR3 reads TGTGCCAGTAGTATCGGGGGCACCGGGGAGCTGTTTTTT.

In this sample, this clonotype turned up a few times. This chain connects TRBV5-6 to TRBJ1-1; TRBD1 matches at 9 bases. Germline V CDR1 and CDR2: SGHDT, YYEEEE. The CDR3 is 15 amino acids. J gave up 3 bases and V 2 bases, and 5 bases lay outside the gene matches. The CDR3 DNA reads as TGTGCCAGCAGCTTCCGGACAGGGGCGTACACTGAAGCTTTCTTT. It yields the protein CASSFRTGAYTEAFF.

This clonotype was recorded a few times. The V and J genes are TRBV6-2 or TRBV6-3 and TRBJ2-2; D is tentatively TRBD1 or TRBD2 (5 bases each). Germline CDR1 and CDR2: MNHEY and SVGEGT. The CDR3 has 13 residues. V was shortened by 10 bases and J by 2 bases, with 11 bases between the two germline ends. This CDR3 reads CAIRDVNTGELFF. DNA for the CDR3: TGTGCCATTCGGGACGTTAACACCGGGGAGCTGTTTTTT.

The V and J genes are TRBV20-1 and TRBJ2-3; no firm D call. The CDR3 length is 12 residues. Germline loops: CDR1 DFQATT, CDR2 SNEGSKA (reference sequence). Trimming removed 2 bases at V and 6 bases at J, with 9 bases between. DNA of the CDR3: TGCAGTGCTAGACCTTTGGGGGATACGCAGTATTTT. This gives the protein CSARPLGDTQYF.

This clonotype was detected a few times. The chain links TRBV6-6 to TRBJ1-2, with a possible D match to TRBD1 (6 bases). CDR1 and CDR2 from the germline V gene are MNHNY and SVGAGI (reference sequence). This CDR3 is 12 amino acids long. V lost 5 bases and J lost 7, with 11 bases in between. The CDR3 DNA follows: TGTGCCAGCAGTCGGACAGACGCTGGCTACACCTTC. As protein: CASSRTDAGYTF.

In its sample, this clonotype was seen a few times. The chain uses TRBV7-9 and TRBJ2-7; no clear D gene. The CDR3 loop spans 13 amino acids. Trimming left V 7 bases short and J 5 bases short, with 15 bases between. Germline assignment: CDR1 SEHNR and CDR2 FQNEAQ (reference sequence). In DNA form, the CDR3 reads TGTGCCAGCACCCCAGAGAGTTCCCACGAGCAGTACTTC. Translating gives CASTPESSHEQYF.

This CDR3 is CASSLEGQGTEQFF. The CDR3 coding sequence is TGTGCCAGCAGCTTAGAGGGACAGGGGACTGAGCAGTTCTTC. The V call is TRBV11-2, the J call TRBJ2-1, with 10 bases that match TRBD1. The CDR3 is 14 residues long. Trimming took 0 bases from V and 9 from J; bases not matched to a gene: 2. CDR1 and CDR2 (germline): SGHAT, FQNNGV.

The rearrangement links TRBV11-2 to TRBJ2-4; the D is unclear. Germline CDR1 and CDR2: SGHAT and FQNNGV. Trimming removed 4 bases at V and 6 bases at J, with 7 bases between. This CDR3 is 12 amino acids long. The CDR3 loop is CASSSGPNIQYF. The CDR3 nucleotides are TGTGCCAGCAGCTCAGGACCAAACATTCAGTACTTC.

This clonotype showed up just a few times. The chain joins TRBV7-9 to TRBJ2-5; D gene uncertain. V gave up 2 bases and J gave up 4 bases, with 14 bases separating them. This CDR3 comprises 15 residues. Germline CDR1 SEHNR, CDR2 FQNEAQ (reference sequence). The CDR3 sequence is CASSLQAVDGETQYF. The CDR3 DNA sequence: TGTGCCAGCAGCTTACAGGCCGTAGACGGAGAGACCCAGTACTTC.

This chain joins TRBV6-1 and TRBJ2-1; 9 bases are a match to TRBD1. Germline CDR1 is MNHNS and CDR2 is SASEGT. The length of the CDR3 is 16 residues. With V trimmed by 5 bases and J by 5 bases, 10 bases remained unmatched. The CDR3 sequence is CASSPLGQGINNEQFF. DNA for the CDR3: TGTGCCAGCAGTCCTCTCGGACAGGGGATTAACAATGAGCAGTTCTTC.

There are a few counts of this clonotype. The chain recombines TRBV28 with TRBJ2-1; D is undetermined. Looked up from germline, CDR1 is MDHEN and CDR2 is SYDVKM. The CDR3 extends over 14 amino acids. The V end lost 1 base, the J end lost 7 bases, and 11 bases lay between the germline ends. CDR3 DNA: TGTGCCAGCAGTTTATCCCGTCCTCCGAATGAGCAGTTCTTC. Protein product: CASSLSRPPNEQFF.

This clonotype was seen only a few times. The chain combines TRBV19 with TRBJ2-3, with 14 nucleotides matching TRBD2. This CDR3 region has 16 residues. Trimming took 2 bases from V and 4 from J; bases not matched to a gene: 2. Germline V gives CDR1 LNHDA, CDR2 SQIVND (reference sequence). The CDR3 sequence is CASSIRLAGGADTQYF. In DNA, the CDR3 is TGTGCCAGTAGTATAAGACTAGCGGGAGGGGCAGATACGCAGTATTTT.

This clonotype has ten or more counts. This sequence joins TRBV29-1 and TRBJ1-2, with 7 bases that match TRBD1. The CDR3 length is 13 residues. The junction had 13 bases not matched to a gene; V was cut back by 7 bases and J by 8 bases. In germline, CDR1 is SQVTM, CDR2 ANQGSEA. CDR3 bases: TGCAGCGCCGCCGGGACAGAGCATAGCGGCTACACCTTC. Translation: CSAAGTEHSGYTF.

The chain combines TRBV9 with TRBJ2-1, with D perhaps TRBD2 (6 bases). Germline-derived CDR1 and CDR2 are SGDLS and YYNGEE. Between the trimmed V and J ends, which lost 2 bases and 8 bases, there was a span of 20 bases. The CDR3 has 16 amino acids. The CDR3 bases are TGTGCCAGCAGCGTCGTGGCAGGGAGGCCTTCTGATGAGCAGTTCTTC. Amino acid sequence: CASSVVAGRPSDEQFF. The complete variable domain, with remaining parts taken from reference TRBV9 and TRBJ2-1, reads DSGVTQTPKHLITATGQRVTLRCSPRSGDLSVYWYQQSLDQGLQFLIQYYNGEERAKGNILERFSAQQFPDLHSELNLSSLELGDSALYFCASSVVAGRPSDEQFFGPGTRLTVL.

The chain couples TRBV4-1 to TRBJ1-4; D not resolved. Germline V gene data show CDR1 as MGHRA and CDR2 as YSYEKL. Between the trimmed V and J ends, which lost 0 bases and 8 bases, there was a span of 13 bases. The CDR3 sequence is 15 residues long. CDR3 DNA: TGCGCCAGCAGCCAAGAGGGTACCCTATCCGAAAAACTGTTTTTT. Its protein product is CASSQEGTLSEKLFF.

The rearrangement joins TRBV11-2 to TRBJ2-5; D is perhaps TRBD2 (6 bases). Trimming stripped 3 bases from V and 4 bases from J, with 12 bases between. From germline, CDR1 is SGHAT and CDR2 FQNNGV. The CDR3 sequence is 14 residues long. CDR3 amino acids: CASSLLHGGETQYF. CDR3 bases: TGTGCCAGCAGCTTGCTACACGGGGGAGAGACCCAGTACTTC. Drawing the rest from reference TRBV11-2 and TRBJ2-5, the complete variable domain is EAGVAQSPRYKIIEKRQSVAFWCNPISGHATLYWYQQILGQGPKLLIQFQNNGVVDDSQLPKDRFSAERLKGVDSTLKIQPAKLEDSAVYLCASSLLHGGETQYFGPGTRLLVL.

This clonotype occurred a few times. The V gene is TRBV5-1, the J gene TRBJ2-1; the match to TRBD2 covers 7 bases. CDR3 length: 15 residues. CDR1 SGHRS and CDR2 YFSETQ come from the germline V gene. Germline trimming cut 0 bases from V and 3 bases from J; bases unmatched to any gene: 3. CDR3 in DNA: TGCGCCAGCAGCTTGGACGGGGGGTTCTACAATGAGCAGTTCTTC. It yields the protein CASSLDGGFYNEQFF.

This chain joins TRBV10-2 and TRBJ1-1; weak D call: TRBD1 (6 bases). V dropped 10 bases and J dropped 1 base, with 19 bases sitting between them. The CDR3 extends over 15 amino acids. Germline V lookup: CDR1 WSHSY, CDR2 SAAADI. The CDR3 loop is CATQLIGGANTEAFF. As DNA, the CDR3 is TGCGCCACCCAGCTTATTGGGGGGGCGAACACTGAAGCTTTCTTT.

This clonotype was detected a few times. This chain uses TRBV29-1 with TRBJ2-5; 10 bases map to TRBD2. The CDR3 totals 12 residues. With 6 bases clipped from V and 9 bases from J, the junction kept 7 bases outside the gene matches. Germline assignment: CDR1 SQVTM and CDR2 ANQGSEA. In nucleotides, the CDR3 is TGCAGCGTGTTAGCTCTAGCGGGAGCCCAGTACTTC. It codes for CSVLALAGAQYF.

The sample holds many counts of this clonotype. The chain couples TRBV27 to TRBJ1-1, with D possibly TRBD1 on 5 matching bases. The CDR3 is made up of 13 amino acids. Germline V gene lookup returns CDR1 MNHEY and CDR2 SMNVEV (reference sequence). V lost 0 bases and J lost 8, with 10 bases in between. In DNA, the CDR3 is TGTGCCAGCAGTTTATCTTGGGGGTCGGAAGCTTTCTTT. Amino acids: CASSLSWGSEAFF.

This clonotype was found a few times. This chain connects TRBV10-3 to TRBJ2-1; tentative D call: TRBD1 (5 bases). Germline CDR1 is ENHRY and CDR2 is SYGVKD. The CDR3 covers 17 residues. V was clipped by 2 bases and J by 1 base, with 15 bases between them. The CDR3 DNA is TGTGCCATCAGTGAGCGTCCAGGGTTTGATTCCTACAATGAGCAGTTCTTC. Protein: CAISERPGFDSYNEQFF.

This clonotype turned up a few times. The chain combines TRBV6-1 with TRBJ1-1; D is unclear. CDR1 is MNHNS and CDR2 is SASEGT in the germline V gene. There are 13 residues in the CDR3. The V and J ends lost 7 bases and 1 base respectively, with 10 bases between them. The CDR3 DNA sequence: TGTGCCAGCAACTCTCTCCCGAACACTGAAGCTTTCTTT. As protein: CASNSLPNTEAFF.

This chain joins TRBV27 and TRBJ2-2; the D gene is possibly TRBD2 (5 bases). Between the trimmed V and J ends, which lost 5 bases and 0 bases, there was a span of 13 bases. Germline V gene lookup returns CDR1 MNHEY and CDR2 SMNVEV (reference sequence). The CDR3 length is 16 residues. The CDR3 DNA follows: TGTGCCAGCAGTCCCCTAGCAGTTACGAACACCGGGGAGCTGTTTTTT. Amino acid sequence: CASSPLAVTNTGELFF.

The rearrangement uses TRBV2 and TRBJ1-2, with 8 nucleotides matching TRBD1. Unmatched junction bases numbered 10, after V lost 5 bases and J lost 8 bases. This CDR3 has 14 amino acids. Germline-derived CDR1 and CDR2 are SNHLY and FYNNEI. DNA for the CDR3: TGTGCCAGCAGTCAACGCGGGACAGGTAGCGGCTACACCTTC. Protein product: CASSQRGTGSGYTF.

This chain connects TRBV28 to TRBJ2-1; weak D call: TRBD2 (7 bases). CDR1 and CDR2 (germline): MDHEN, SYDVKM. V was trimmed by 6 bases and J by 7 bases, leaving 19 bases between them. The CDR3 has 15 residues. The CDR3 bases are TGTGCCAGCAGACTCCGGGGGGCCGACGAGAATGAGCAGTTCTTC. Protein: CASRLRGADENEQFF.

The chain combines TRBV18 with TRBJ2-1; D perhaps matches TRBD1 (7 bases). The V end was cut by 4 bases, the J end by 9 bases, with 19 bases between. Germline V CDR1 and CDR2: KGHSH, LQKENI. The CDR3 totals 15 residues. This chain's CDR3 is CASSLLAPGGGEQFF. The CDR3 DNA reads as TGTGCCAGCTCACTACTAGCTCCAGGGGGAGGTGAGCAGTTCTTC. Based on the CDR3 plus reference TRBV18 and TRBJ2-1, the full variable domain is NAGVMQNPRHLVRRRGQEARLRCSPMKGHSHVYWYRQLPEEGLKFMVYLQKENIIDESGMPKERFSAEFPKEGPSILRIQQVVRGDSAAYFCASSLLAPGGGEQFFGPGTRLTVL.

V is TRBV15 and J is TRBJ2-4; D unclear. Trimming took off 0 bases at V and 6 bases at J, with 9 bases between the two ends. The CDR3 consists of 14 residues. Germline CDR1 and CDR2: LNHNV and YYDKDF (reference sequence). CDR3 residues: CATSRDLVRNIQYF. The CDR3 DNA is TGTGCCACCAGCAGAGATCTGGTCAGAAACATTCAGTACTTC.

The V gene is TRBV27, the J gene TRBJ2-4, with 7 bases aligning to TRBD1. V dropped 5 bases and J dropped 7; count of bases not matched to a gene: 11. The CDR3 length is 15 residues. The germline V gene has CDR1 MNHEY and CDR2 SMNVEV (reference sequence). CDR3 DNA: TGTGCCAGCAGTCCGTTACAGGGGCAGGCGAACATTCAGTACTTC. Translation: CASSPLQGQANIQYF.

The rearrangement links TRBV12-3 or TRBV12-4 to TRBJ1-1, with 12 positions matching TRBD1. The CDR3 length is 17 residues. Unmatched junction bases numbered 9, after V lost 6 bases and J lost 1 base. The CDR3 loop is CASSPGDRGLSNTEAFF. The CDR3 DNA is TGTGCCAGCAGCCCCGGGGACAGGGGGCTCTCGAACACTGAAGCTTTCTTT.